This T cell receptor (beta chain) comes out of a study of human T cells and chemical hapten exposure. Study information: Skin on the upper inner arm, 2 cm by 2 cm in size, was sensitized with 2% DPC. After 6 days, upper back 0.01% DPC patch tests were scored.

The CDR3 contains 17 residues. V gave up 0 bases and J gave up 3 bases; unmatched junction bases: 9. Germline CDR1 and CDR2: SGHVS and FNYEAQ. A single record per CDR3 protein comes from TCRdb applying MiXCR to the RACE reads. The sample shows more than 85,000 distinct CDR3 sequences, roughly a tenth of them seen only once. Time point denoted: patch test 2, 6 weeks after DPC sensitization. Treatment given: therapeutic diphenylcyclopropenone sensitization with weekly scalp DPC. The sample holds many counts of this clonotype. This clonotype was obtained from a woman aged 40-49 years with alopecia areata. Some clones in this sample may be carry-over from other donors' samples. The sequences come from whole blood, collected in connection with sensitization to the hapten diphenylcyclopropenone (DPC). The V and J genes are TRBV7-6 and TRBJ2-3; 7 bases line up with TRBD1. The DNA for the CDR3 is TGTGCCAGCAGCTTAGCGCGGTCAGGGGGATTAACAGATACGCAGTATTTT. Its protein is CASSLARSGGLTDTQYF. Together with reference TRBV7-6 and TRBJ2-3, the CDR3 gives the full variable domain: GAGVSQSPRYKVTKRGQDVALRCDPISGHVSLYWYRQALGQGPEFLTYFNYEAQQDKSGLPNDRFSAERPEGSISTLTIQRTEQRDSAMYRCASSLARSGGLTDTQYFGPGTRLTVL.